There are a few counts of the clone carrying this T cell receptor (beta chain). Its matching antigen is unknown. These data are taken from a study of blood T cells in healthy people across ages. The junction had 7 bases not matched to a gene; V was cut back by 0 bases and J by 12 bases. CDR3 length: 15 amino acids. The V gene's germline CDR1 is SGHRS and CDR2 YFSETQ. Primed by a sample-barcoded 5' primer and a J-beta primer mix, a second PCR proceeded for about 7 to 11 cycles. Unique molecular identifiers of 12 random nucleotides labeled each cDNA. From each sample, at least 3 million paired-end reads containing CDR3 were obtained. Using its own MiXCR run on the 5' RACE reads, TCRdb lists one record per CDR3 protein. Of fewer than 2,000,000 distinct CDR3 sequences detected, roughly 32% appear once; the ten largest clones hold roughly 10%. Whole-study results and caveats: Diversity figures based on one million T cells were deemed too low. Diversity of TCR beta per million T cells declined in a roughly linear way with age.

The specimen sequenced was blood. The V call is TRBV5-1, the J call TRBJ2-1; 12 bases align to TRBD2. The receptor's source is a young woman in good health. The CDR3 loop reads CASSLGTSGILGQFF. In nucleotides, the CDR3 is TGCGCCAGCAGCTTGGGGACTAGCGGGATTTTGGGGCAGTTCTTC.